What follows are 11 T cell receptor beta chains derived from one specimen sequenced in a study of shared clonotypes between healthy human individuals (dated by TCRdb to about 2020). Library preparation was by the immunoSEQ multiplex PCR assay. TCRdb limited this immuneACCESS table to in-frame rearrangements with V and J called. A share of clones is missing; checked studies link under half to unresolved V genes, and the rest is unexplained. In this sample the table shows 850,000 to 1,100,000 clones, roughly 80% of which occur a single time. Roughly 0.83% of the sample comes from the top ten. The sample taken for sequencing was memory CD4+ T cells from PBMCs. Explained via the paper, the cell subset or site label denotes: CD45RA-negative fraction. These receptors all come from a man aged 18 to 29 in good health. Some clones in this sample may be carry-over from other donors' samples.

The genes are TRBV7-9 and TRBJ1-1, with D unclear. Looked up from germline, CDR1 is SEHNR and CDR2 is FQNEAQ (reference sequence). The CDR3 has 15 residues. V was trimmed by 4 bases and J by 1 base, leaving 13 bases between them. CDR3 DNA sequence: TGTGCCAGCAGCTCTCGGTCAGGCTCGAACACTGAAGCTTTCTTT. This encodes CASSSRSGSNTEAFF.

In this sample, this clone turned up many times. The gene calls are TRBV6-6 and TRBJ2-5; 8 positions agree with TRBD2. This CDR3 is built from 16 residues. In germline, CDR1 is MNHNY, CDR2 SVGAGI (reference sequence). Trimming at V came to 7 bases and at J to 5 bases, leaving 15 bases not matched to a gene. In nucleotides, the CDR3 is TGTGCCAGCACGGAGACGGAGCGGGAGATCGTGGAGACCCAGTACTTC. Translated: CASTETEREIVETQYF.

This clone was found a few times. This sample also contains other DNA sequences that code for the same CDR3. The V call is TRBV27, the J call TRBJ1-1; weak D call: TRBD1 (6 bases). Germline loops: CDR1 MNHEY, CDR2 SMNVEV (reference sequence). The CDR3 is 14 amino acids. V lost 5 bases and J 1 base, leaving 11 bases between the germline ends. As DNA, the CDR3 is TGTGCCAGCAGTCCACAGGGCCGGAACACTGAAGCTTTCTTT. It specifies CASSPQGRNTEAFF.

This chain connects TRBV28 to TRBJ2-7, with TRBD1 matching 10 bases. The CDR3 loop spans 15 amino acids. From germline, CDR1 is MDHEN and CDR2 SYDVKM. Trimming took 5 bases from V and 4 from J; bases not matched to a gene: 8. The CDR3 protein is CASSTTGQGRYEQYF. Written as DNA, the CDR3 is TGTGCCAGCAGTACCACGGGACAGGGGCGGTACGAGCAGTACTTC.

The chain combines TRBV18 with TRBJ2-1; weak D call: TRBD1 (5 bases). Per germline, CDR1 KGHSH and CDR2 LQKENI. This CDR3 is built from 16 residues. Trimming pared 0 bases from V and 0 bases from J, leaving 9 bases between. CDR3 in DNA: TGTGCCAGCTCACCACCAAGGGGAAGCTCCTACAATGAGCAGTTCTTC. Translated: CASSPPRGSSYNEQFF.

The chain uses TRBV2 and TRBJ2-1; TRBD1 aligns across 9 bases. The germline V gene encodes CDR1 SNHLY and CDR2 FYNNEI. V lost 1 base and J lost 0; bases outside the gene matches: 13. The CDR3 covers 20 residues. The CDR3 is CASSEVPTGGLYGSYNEQFF. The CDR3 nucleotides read TGTGCCAGCAGTGAAGTACCGACAGGGGGGCTATATGGCTCCTACAATGAGCAGTTCTTC.

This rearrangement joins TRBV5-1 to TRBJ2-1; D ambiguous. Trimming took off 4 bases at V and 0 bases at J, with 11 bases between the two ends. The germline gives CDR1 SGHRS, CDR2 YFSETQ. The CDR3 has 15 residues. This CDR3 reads CASSVRSNSYNEQFF. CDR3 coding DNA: TGCGCCAGCAGCGTCAGATCAAACTCCTACAATGAGCAGTTCTTC.

The CDR3: CASSQDSRGSLGELFF. For the CDR3, the DNA is TGCGCCAGCAGCCAAGATAGCCGGGGAAGTCTCGGGGAGCTGTTTTTT. The chain carries TRBV4-3 and TRBJ2-2; D is perhaps TRBD2 (5 bases). The germline V gene encodes CDR1 LGHNA and CDR2 YSLEER. The CDR3 has 16 amino acids. V lost 0 bases, J lost 7 bases, and 15 bases lay in between.

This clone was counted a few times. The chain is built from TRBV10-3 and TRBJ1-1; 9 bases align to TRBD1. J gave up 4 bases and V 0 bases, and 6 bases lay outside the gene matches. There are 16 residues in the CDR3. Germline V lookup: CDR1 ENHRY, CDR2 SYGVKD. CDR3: CAISESLTGGLTEAFF. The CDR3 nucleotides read TGTGCCATCAGTGAGTCCCTAACAGGGGGCCTCACTGAAGCTTTCTTT.

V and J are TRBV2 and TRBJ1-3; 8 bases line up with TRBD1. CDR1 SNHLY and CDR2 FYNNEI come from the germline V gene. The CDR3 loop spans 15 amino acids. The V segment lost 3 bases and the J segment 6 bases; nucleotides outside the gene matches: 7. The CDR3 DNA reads TGTGCCAGCAGTGATGACAGGGGAGCGGAAAACACCATATATTTT. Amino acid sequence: CASSDDRGAENTIYF.

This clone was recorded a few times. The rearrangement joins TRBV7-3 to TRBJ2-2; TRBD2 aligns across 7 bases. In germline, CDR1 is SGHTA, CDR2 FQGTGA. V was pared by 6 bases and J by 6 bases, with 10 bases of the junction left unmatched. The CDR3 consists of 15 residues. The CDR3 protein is CASSRSSGTPGELFF. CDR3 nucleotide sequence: TGTGCCAGCAGTCGATCGAGCGGGACCCCCGGGGAGCTGTTTTTT.